This T cell receptor (beta chain) was identified during a study of T-cell reconstitution after alpha-beta-depleted transplantation in children. Whole-study results and caveats: Newly produced T cells mostly provided counts and TCRbeta diversity after one year, as hyperexpanded clones declined. Roughly two months post-transplant, alpha-beta T cells reportedly originated from several hundred graft clones that had expanded.

To note about this clonotype: The antigen is not known.

For TCRbeta, the library was prepared with unique molecular identifiers. MiXCR, applied by TCRdb to the PCR reads, yields one record per CDR3 protein. The sample shows around 490,000 distinct CDR3 sequences, about 10% of them seen only once. With 2 bases clipped from V and 2 bases from J, the junction kept 16 bases outside the gene matches. Germline CDR1 MNHEY, CDR2 SVGAGI. The CDR3 is 21 residues long. The receptor comes from a female patient between 2 and 15 years old who had a stem cell transplant for aplastic anemia, so the T cells may come from the graft donor. V and J are TRBV6-5 and TRBJ2-4; the match to TRBD2 covers 12 bases. This specimen was PBMCs, mostly from graft donor cells, taken 180 days after TCRalphabeta/CD19-depleted stem cell transplant. The CDR3 DNA is TGTGCCAGCAGTTACCTCCCTCCTAGCGGGAGGGCCCTCTTGTCCAAAAACATTCAGTACTTC. Residues: CASSYLPPSGRALLSKNIQYF.